These 23 T cell receptor beta chains originate from one sample sequenced in a study of blood T cell repertoires in COVID-19. Method: immunoSEQ multiplex PCR; TCRdb's copy keeps in-frame clones and lacks some. Here the sample spans 200,000 or so clones, 79% being singletons. The sequencing input was peripheral blood. These receptors all stem from a man aged 55 to 70 with active or convalescent COVID-19.

The chain combines TRBV27 with TRBJ1-1; TRBD1 matches at 9 bases. The CDR3 consists of 13 residues. Trimming at V came to 8 bases and at J to 3 bases, leaving 4 bases not matched to a gene. Germline values: CDR1 MNHEY, CDR2 SMNVEV (reference sequence). This CDR3 reads CASGDREDTEAFF. The DNA for the CDR3 is TGTGCCAGCGGGGACAGGGAGGACACTGAAGCTTTCTTT.

This chain joins TRBV5-4 and TRBJ2-2; the match to TRBD2 covers 8 bases. CDR3 length: 16 residues. Germline CDR1 and CDR2: SGHNT and YYREEE (reference sequence). Trimming took 3 bases from V and 3 from J; bases not matched to a gene: 7. CDR3 sequence: CASSSVAGSDTGELFF. Here the CDR3 DNA reads TGTGCCAGCAGCTCGGTAGCGGGGTCCGACACCGGGGAGCTGTTTTTT.

The CDR3 here is CASSAGVAGGYNEQFF. As DNA, the CDR3 is TGTGCCAGCAGCGCCGGCGTAGCGGGGGGTTACAATGAGCAGTTCTTC. This chain links TRBV9 with TRBJ2-1, with 10 positions matching TRBD2. This CDR3 has 16 residues. Germline CDR1 and CDR2: SGDLS and YYNGEE. J lost 4 bases, V lost 3 bases, and 7 bases had no gene match.

The chain recombines TRBV5-8 with TRBJ1-1; D is unresolved. V dropped 2 bases and J dropped 7 bases, with 9 bases sitting between them. Germline loops: CDR1 SGHTS, CDR2 YDEGEE. This CDR3 has 12 residues. The CDR3 DNA is TGTGCCAGCAGCTTTTTGCGGTATGAAGCTTTCTTT. The encoded protein is CASSFLRYEAFF.

Concerning this clone: The sample carries other DNA sequences with the same CDR3. The CDR3: CASSPAGNQPQHF. CDR3 in DNA: TGTGCCAGCTCACCAGCGGGCAATCAGCCCCAGCATTTT. This chain joins TRBV18 and TRBJ1-5; D gene ambiguous. Trimming took 2 bases from V and 2 from J, leaving 4 bases between them. In germline, CDR1 is KGHSH, CDR2 LQKENI. The CDR3 contains 13 residues.

The chain carries TRBV2 and TRBJ2-2; 7 positions match TRBD2. The V and J ends lost 7 bases and 6 bases, in that order; junction bases with no gene match: 20. The CDR3 runs to 18 residues. In germline, CDR1 is SNHLY, CDR2 FYNNEI. The CDR3 protein is CASIRRGEDIFAAGELFF. The CDR3 DNA reads as TGTGCCAGCATCCGTCGGGGGGAGGATATTTTTGCGGCCGGGGAGCTGTTTTTT.

CDR3 protein: CAISEFSGSTDTQYF. The CDR3 DNA reads as TGTGCCATCAGTGAGTTTAGCGGAAGCACAGATACGCAGTATTTT. J is TRBJ2-3 and V is TRBV10-3, with D tentatively TRBD2 (6 bases). The CDR3 consists of 15 residues. Germline CDR1 ENHRY, CDR2 SYGVKD. The germline V and J ends were trimmed by 1 base and 0 bases, with 8 bases remaining between them.

V and J are TRBV5-6 and TRBJ2-5, with 8 positions matching TRBD2. This CDR3 has 14 residues. Germline CDR1 SGHDT, CDR2 YYEEEE. Trimming at V came to 4 bases and at J to 4 bases, leaving 6 bases not matched to a gene. As DNA, the CDR3 is TGTGCCAGCAGCAACCGGGGGGGAGGAGAGACCCAGTACTTC. It translates to CASSNRGGGETQYF.

The CDR3 loop is CAISESAPGAVQHF. The CDR3 nucleotides are TGTGCCATCAGTGAGTCTGCTCCTGGGGCGGTCCAGCATTTT. The J gene is TRBJ1-5, the V gene TRBV10-3; weak D call: TRBD1 (5 bases). V was clipped by 0 bases and J by 12 bases, with 15 bases between them. This CDR3 contains 14 residues. Germline CDR1 is ENHRY and CDR2 is SYGVKD.

V and J are TRBV9 and TRBJ1-4; D is unclear. This CDR3 has 13 amino acids. Germline values: CDR1 SGDLS, CDR2 YYNGEE. Trimming pared 1 base from V and 4 bases from J, leaving 5 bases between. Written as DNA, the CDR3 is TGTGCCAGCAGCGTACAGGATAATGAAAAACTGTTTTTT. This translates into CASSVQDNEKLFF. Using reference TRBV9 and TRBJ1-4 for the parts outside the CDR3, the full variable domain is DSGVTQTPKHLITATGQRVTLRCSPRSGDLSVYWYQQSLDQGLQFLIQYYNGEERAKGNILERFSAQQFPDLHSELNLSSLELGDSALYFCASSVQDNEKLFFGSGTQLSVL.

CDR3 region: CASSLSAGAIIHNEQFF. The CDR3 bases are TGTGCCAGCAGCCTTTCCGCGGGGGCTATTATCCACAATGAGCAGTTCTTC. V gene TRBV7-9 combines with J gene TRBJ2-1, with a tentative D call TRBD2 (7 bases). This CDR3 has 17 residues. CDR1 SEHNR and CDR2 FQNEAQ come from the germline V gene (reference sequence). Trimming pared 5 bases from V and 5 bases from J, leaving 22 bases between.

The chain couples TRBV29-1 to TRBJ1-1, with D tentatively TRBD1 (6 bases). The germline V gene has CDR1 SQVTM and CDR2 ANQGSEA. The V end lost 7 bases, the J end lost 2 bases, and 11 bases lay between the germline ends. CDR3 length: 12 residues. CDR3 coding DNA: TGCAGCGGGGGACACGTTAACACTGAAGCTTTCTTT. It translates to CSGGHVNTEAFF.

The chain combines TRBV19 with TRBJ2-3; D gene uncertain. V lost 5 bases to trimming and J lost 6 bases, with 6 bases between them. The CDR3 has 11 residues. The germline V gene encodes CDR1 LNHDA and CDR2 SQIVND (reference sequence). The DNA of the CDR3 is TGTGCCAGTAGTCAACTGGATACGCAGTATTTT. Translation: CASSQLDTQYF.

This clone came up once. The chain combines TRBV6-5 with TRBJ2-7; 8 nucleotides match TRBD2. The CDR3 is 13 residues long. CDR1 is MNHEY, CDR2 SVGAGI, per germline. J was trimmed by 4 bases and V by 5 bases; bases with no gene match: 4. The CDR3 DNA sequence: TGTGCCAGCAGTCCCCGGGGGGGGTACGAGCAGTACTTC. Protein product: CASSPRGGYEQYF.

The chain employs TRBV5-1 and TRBJ2-1; TRBD2 matches 12 bases. The V and J ends lost 4 bases and 6 bases, in that order; junction bases with no gene match: 5. The CDR3 totals 15 residues. Looked up from germline, CDR1 is SGHRS and CDR2 is YFSETQ. The CDR3 sequence is CASSPGLAGLNEQFF. The DNA for the CDR3 is TGCGCCAGCAGCCCGGGACTAGCGGGCCTCAATGAGCAGTTCTTC.

V is TRBV9 and J is TRBJ2-5; 12 bases map to TRBD1. CDR3 length: 15 amino acids. V was pared by 4 bases and J by 4 bases, with 5 bases of the junction left unmatched. Per germline, CDR1 SGDLS and CDR2 YYNGEE. The CDR3 region is CASSPGTGGRETQYF. CDR3 nucleotide sequence: TGTGCCAGCAGCCCAGGGACAGGGGGCCGAGAGACCCAGTACTTC.

V usage is TRBV7-2 and J usage is TRBJ2-3, with D tentatively TRBD1 (6 bases). Germline CDR1 SGHTA, CDR2 FQGNSA. The CDR3 consists of 14 residues. The V gene lost 5 bases and the J gene lost 0 bases, with 9 bases spanning the gap. The chain's CDR3 is CASSTGQSTDTQYF. CDR3 coding DNA: TGTGCCAGCAGCACAGGACAGAGCACAGATACGCAGTATTTT.

The gene calls are TRBV24-1 and TRBJ2-7; 9 bases line up with TRBD2. With 3 bases clipped from V and 1 base from J, the junction kept 3 bases outside the gene matches. The germline V gene has CDR1 KGHDR and CDR2 SFDVKD. This CDR3 spans 15 amino acids. CDR3 protein: CATSDQAGGSYEQYF. The CDR3 DNA follows: TGTGCCACCAGTGATCAGGCGGGAGGGTCCTACGAGCAGTACTTC.

The table lists this clone with a few counts. V and J are TRBV11-2 and TRBJ1-1; TRBD1 matches at 7 bases. V lost 5 bases to trimming and J lost 4 bases; unmatched junction nucleotides: 7. CDR3 length: 14 residues. From germline, CDR1 is SGHAT and CDR2 FQNNGV. CDR3 loop: CASSPKTGFTEAFF. Here the CDR3 DNA reads TGTGCCAGCAGCCCTAAGACAGGGTTCACTGAAGCTTTCTTT.

V and J are TRBV6-4 and TRBJ1-5; the D is unclear. Trimming shortened V by 10 bases and J by 1 base, and 11 bases separated the two germline ends. The CDR3 spans 13 residues. The germline gives CDR1 MRHNA, CDR2 SNTAGT. The CDR3 region is CATTGGSNQPQHF. Written as DNA, the CDR3 is TGTGCCACCACGGGAGGGAGCAATCAGCCCCAGCATTTT.

The chain carries TRBV2 and TRBJ1-1; no firm D call. CDR1 SNHLY and CDR2 FYNNEI come from the germline V gene. The ends were cut back, 4 bases at V and 5 bases at J, with 14 bases in the middle. CDR3 length: 14 residues. DNA for the CDR3: TGTGCCAGCAGTGTACGGACGGGAGGGACTGAAGCTTTCTTT. Translating gives CASSVRTGGTEAFF.

The rearrangement uses TRBV7-8 and TRBJ2-3, with 10 bases identical to TRBD2. The V segment lost 5 bases and the J segment 1 base; nucleotides outside the gene matches: 6. Germline values: CDR1 SGHVS, CDR2 FQNEAQ. The CDR3 spans 16 residues. The DNA for the CDR3 is TGTGCCAGCAGCCCTAGGACTAGCGGACGCACAGATACGCAGTATTTT. Its protein is CASSPRTSGRTDTQYF.

The rearrangement links TRBV24-1 to TRBJ2-3; 7 nucleotides match TRBD1. V dropped 1 base and J dropped 6; count of bases not matched to a gene: 6. Germline-derived CDR1 and CDR2 are KGHDR and SFDVKD. The CDR3 totals 15 residues. The chain's CDR3 is CATSDFGQAGDTQYF. The CDR3 nucleotides are TGTGCCACCAGTGATTTTGGACAGGCTGGGGATACGCAGTATTTT.